The sequence of this TCR beta chain was determined in a study of blood T cells in healthy people across ages. The study isolated at least 6 million PBMCs from each sample. Per sample, at least 6 micrograms of total RNA were extracted. Study-wide results and limits: Naive T cell percentage showed a strong correlation with the diversity of TCR beta.

This clonotype was picked up a small number of times. Antigen specificity is unknown. The second PCR ran about 6 to 11 cycles with a sample-barcoded 5' primer and J-beta primers. TCRdb re-analysed the 5' RACE reads in MiXCR, keeping a single row per CDR3 protein. The table includes about a million distinct CDR3 sequences, around 48% detected once. Trimming took 6 bases from V and 6 from J, leaving 9 bases between them. The CDR3 loop spans 12 amino acids. Germline V gene lookup returns CDR1 DFQATT and CDR2 SNEGSKA (reference sequence). The chain is built from TRBV20-1 and TRBJ1-6; D possibly corresponds to TRBD1 (5 bases). The sequencing sample was made of blood. This clonotype was sampled from a man younger than 45 in good health. The chain's CDR3 is CSAGGINSPLHF. The CDR3 nucleotides are TGCAGTGCCGGGGGGATTAATTCACCCCTCCACTTT.